Following are 6 T cell receptor beta chains from one sample sequenced in a study of T-cell reconstitution after alpha-beta-depleted transplantation in children. The TCRbeta library was prepared with unique molecular identifiers. TCRdb re-called the PCR reads through MiXCR, storing one row per CDR3 protein. The sample has a few hundred thousand distinct CDR3 sequences, roughly 9% seen once. The sequenced sample was PBMCs from the stem cell graft donor, obtained from the stem cell graft. All receptors come from a human donor who donated a stem cell graft to a child with acute lymphoblastic leukemia.

The chain uses TRBV10-3 and TRBJ1-2; D is unclear. V was cut by 7 bases and J by 2 bases, with 11 bases left in between. The CDR3 runs to 13 residues. Germline assignment: CDR1 ENHRY and CDR2 SYGVKD. As DNA, the CDR3 is TGTGCCATCAATCCCGGCCTCAACTATGGCTACACCTTC. It encodes CAINPGLNYGYTF.

The chain couples TRBV29-1 to TRBJ1-1; the match to TRBD1 covers 12 bases. Trimming at V came to 3 bases and at J to 8 bases, leaving 4 bases not matched to a gene. Germline V gene sequence: CDR1 SQVTM, CDR2 ANQGSEA. The CDR3 loop spans 13 amino acids. CDR3 in DNA: TGCAGCGTTGAGGGACAGGGGGCAAACGAAGCTTTCTTT. Translated, it gives CSVEGQGANEAFF.

The CDR3 region is CAWSRDQETQYF. The CDR3, as DNA: TGTGCCTGGAGTAGGGACCAAGAGACCCAGTACTTC. The chain has TRBV30 and TRBJ2-5; no definite D call. Germline V gene data show CDR1 as GTSNPN and CDR2 as SVGIG (reference sequence). Trimming took 2 bases from V and 0 from J, leaving 4 bases between them. This CDR3 region has 12 residues.

This clonotype was observed a handful of times. The chain is built from TRBV2 and TRBJ2-7, with 9 bases identical to TRBD1. CDR3 size: 13 residues. V was clipped by 7 bases and J by 1 base; unmatched bases: 2. Germline V lookup: CDR1 SNHLY, CDR2 FYNNEI. CDR3 residues: CASKTGGSYEQYF. The DNA for the CDR3 is TGTGCCAGCAAGACAGGGGGGTCCTACGAGCAGTACTTC.

V and J are TRBV29-1 and TRBJ2-5; the D is unclear. The CDR3 is 14 amino acids. V gave up 0 bases and J gave up 3 bases, with 11 bases separating them. Germline V gene lookup returns CDR1 SQVTM and CDR2 ANQGSEA. CDR3 in amino acids: CSVEDYRLKETQYF. DNA of the CDR3: TGCAGCGTTGAAGATTATCGGCTAAAAGAGACCCAGTACTTC.

At least ten counts were recorded for this clonotype. V is TRBV5-1 and J is TRBJ1-4; TRBD1 matches at 8 bases. From germline, CDR1 is SGHRS and CDR2 YFSETQ. V trimming: 2 bases; J trimming: 7 bases; junction bases outside the gene matches: 4. The CDR3 is 14 residues long. The CDR3 spells CASSLKQGAEKLFF. As DNA, the CDR3 is TGCGCCAGCAGCTTAAAGCAGGGGGCTGAAAAACTGTTTTTT.